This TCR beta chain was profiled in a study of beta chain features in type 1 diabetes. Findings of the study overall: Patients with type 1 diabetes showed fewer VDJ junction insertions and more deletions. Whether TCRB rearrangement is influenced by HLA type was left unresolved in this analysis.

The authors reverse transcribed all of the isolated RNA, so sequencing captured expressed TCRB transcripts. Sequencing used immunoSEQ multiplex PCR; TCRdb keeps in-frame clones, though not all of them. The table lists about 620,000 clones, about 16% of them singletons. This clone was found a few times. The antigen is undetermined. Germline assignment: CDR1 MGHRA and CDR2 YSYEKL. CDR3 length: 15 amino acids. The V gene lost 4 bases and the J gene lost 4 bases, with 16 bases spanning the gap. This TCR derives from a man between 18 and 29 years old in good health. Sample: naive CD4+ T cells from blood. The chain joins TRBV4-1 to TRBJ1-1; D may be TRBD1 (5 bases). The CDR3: CASSRGHFGSTEAFF. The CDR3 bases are TGCGCCAGCAGCCGTGGACACTTCGGTAGCACTGAAGCTTTCTTT.